This TCR beta chain originates from a study of early T cells in non-severe SARS-CoV-2 infection. Looking at the study overall: Sequencing targeted bulk RNA from unsorted whole blood, leaving chains unpaired. Broader study findings: Anti-spike CD8 responses were favored in VDJdb matching, and private and CD4 specificities were missed.

For this clonotype: Antigen unknown.

TCRdb fed the 5' RACE reads into MiXCR, producing one record per CDR3 protein. This table has about 48,000 distinct CDR3 sequences, about 5.2% appearing once. Trimming stripped 5 bases from V and 3 bases from J, with 7 bases between. Germline V gene sequence: CDR1 MNHNY, CDR2 SVGAGI (reference sequence). This CDR3 is 12 amino acids long. This TCR was sampled from an adult who was a healthcare worker with PCR-confirmed SARS-CoV-2 infection or an uninfected control (not recorded which). The V and J genes are TRBV6-6 and TRBJ2-5; no definite D call. This material consisted of whole blood, taken at baseline. The chain's CDR3 is CASSEVKETQYF. The CDR3 DNA sequence: TGTGCCAGCAGTGAGGTAAAAGAGACCCAGTACTTC.